This T cell receptor beta chain came from a study of OX40 agonist ivuxolimab in advanced cancers. About the investigation overall: Ivuxolimab was a fully human IgG2 agonistic monoclonal antibody targeting the costimulatory receptor OX40 (CD134). Intravenous ivuxolimab was administered to patients every 2 weeks at six dose levels: 0.01, 0.1, 0.3, 1.5, 3 and 10 mg/kg. Among the roughly 50 dose-escalation patients, around 20 had hepatocellular carcinoma, approximately 15 melanoma, 9 renal cell carcinoma and 9 head and neck cancer. In the dose-escalation cohort, 82.7% of patients were male, and the mean age was approximately 55 years, with a range of about 23 to 90. Prior anti-PD-1, anti-PD-L1 or anti-CTLA-4 therapy was permitted, and approximately 40% of dose-escalation patients had received checkpoint inhibitors. Three dose-escalation patients achieved partial responses, one with hepatocellular carcinoma and two with cutaneous melanoma. The point of sequencing TCRbeta in the periphery was to test whether ivuxolimab changed TCR sequence diversity and drove clonal T-cell expansion. The paper covers the monotherapy dose-escalation part of the phase I ivuxolimab trial, which included N of about 56 patients.

Study-level results and caveats: After ivuxolimab, CD8+ T cells had more expanded clones than CD4+ T cells on average. In the 0.1-3.0 mg/kg groups, partial responders were among the patients with the lowest normalized peripheral clonal expansion, particularly in CD8+ T cells. Low levels of normalized T-cell clonal expansion were also seen in some patients who did not respond. At doses of 0.1 to 3.0 mg/kg, clonal expansion of both CD4+ and CD8+ blood T cells was observed from baseline to week 6. The antigen specificity of the clonally expanded peripheral T cells was not determined.

Trimming takes 4 bases off V and 8 bases off J; junction bases not matched to a gene: 6. The CDR3 numbers 15 residues from cysteine through phenylalanine. Left in the record is the CDR3 DNA by itself, 45 bases read in frame from the first base. Looking up the germline V gene (reference sequence) yields CDR1 MNHEY and CDR2 SMNVEV. Comments on this clone: This receptor's antigen is unknown. The record has no base qualities; no much larger clone is one base away.

Patients with a history of autoimmune disease or receiving systemic immunosuppression were excluded from the trial. Peripheral blood for TCR sequencing was drawn from every dose cohort at baseline, at cycle 4 day 1 and at cycle 7 day 1. Samples came from an open-label, multicenter, first-in-human phase I dose-escalation trial of ivuxolimab. Adults with locally advanced or metastatic head and neck squamous cell, hepatocellular, melanoma or renal cell carcinoma were enrolled in the trial. Before TCR sequencing, CD4+ T cells and CD8+ T cells from peripheral blood were sorted into separate populations. Genomic DNA was isolated from the sorted cells so that the TCRbeta CDR3 region could be sequenced. The immunoSEQ Assay was used to sequence the TCRbeta CDR3 regions. What TCRdb holds here is the immuneACCESS table cut down to in-frame rearrangements. Part of the clones is not present; checked against another copy, under half of the missing clones reflect an unresolved V gene, and the others are unexplained. The sample profile shows 62,000 or so clones; around 81% of them were found once. The top ten clonotypes cover about 4% of the sample.

This TCR was sampled from an adult with an advanced solid tumor such as melanoma, head and neck, liver or kidney cancer. Sequencing was performed on CD4+ or CD8+ T cells sorted from blood, taken in a trial of the OX40 agonist ivuxolimab. Rearrangement joined TRBV27 to TRBJ1-6; TRBD1 fits 9 bases in the junction. CDR3 loop: CASSSGTGRDSPLHF. The nucleotide sequence is given as TGTGCCAGCAGTTCCGGGACAGGGAGGGATTCACCCCTCCACTTT.